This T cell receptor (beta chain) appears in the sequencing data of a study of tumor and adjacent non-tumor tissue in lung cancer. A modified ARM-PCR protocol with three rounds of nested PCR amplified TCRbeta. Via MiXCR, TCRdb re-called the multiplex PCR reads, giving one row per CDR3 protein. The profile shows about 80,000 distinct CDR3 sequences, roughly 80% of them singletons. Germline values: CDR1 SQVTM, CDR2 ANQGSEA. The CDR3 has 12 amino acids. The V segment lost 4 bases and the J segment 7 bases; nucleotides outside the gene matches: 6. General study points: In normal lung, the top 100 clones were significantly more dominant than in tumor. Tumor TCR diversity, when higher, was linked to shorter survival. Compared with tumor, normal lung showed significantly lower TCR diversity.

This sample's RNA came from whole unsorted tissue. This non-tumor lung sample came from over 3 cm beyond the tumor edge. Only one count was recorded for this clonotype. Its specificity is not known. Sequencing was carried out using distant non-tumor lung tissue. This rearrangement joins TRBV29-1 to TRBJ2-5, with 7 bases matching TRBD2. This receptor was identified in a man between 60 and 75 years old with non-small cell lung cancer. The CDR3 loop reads CSVAGLPATQYF. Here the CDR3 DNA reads TGCAGCGTTGCGGGACTACCGGCGACCCAGTACTTC.